The clone carrying this TCR beta chain appeared a few times. The data were obtained in a study of regulatory T cells in long-lasting Graves disease. Study-wide background: Freshly diagnosed Graves' patients had used antithyroid drugs for under 3 months.

The authors built TCR beta libraries using iRepertoire HTBI primers and Arm-PCR of CDR3 regions. Per the authors' pipeline: Sequenced samples collectively carried approximately 58 TRBV and 14 TRBJ segments. TCRdb independently ran MiXCR on the multiplex PCR reads; one entry per CDR3 protein. These V and J calls are TCRdb output, not the study's own analysis. This table holds about half a million distinct CDR3 sequences, around 12% found once. The germline CDR1 and CDR2 sequences are MGHRA and YSYEKL. The CDR3 is made up of 15 amino acids. V dropped 5 bases and J dropped 0 bases, with 8 bases sitting between them. Regarding time point: newly diagnosed GD, antithyroid drugs for less than 3 months. From PBMCs, RNA was extracted and then used to make the TCR library. These same data were also listed under a study on T cells in Graves' hyperthyroidism and ophthalmopathy. That work adds: Each diagnosis drew on symptoms, thyroxine, TRAb, thyroid ultrasound and orbital computed tomography findings.

The sample was peripheral blood mononuclear cells (PBMCs), taken at new diagnosis, from a patient treated with antithyroid drugs. The sequence was collected from a woman in her 30s with Graves disease. The chain employs TRBV4-1 and TRBJ2-6; the D is unclear. Here the CDR3 DNA reads TGCGCCAGCAGCTGGCTGGACTCTGGGGCCAACGTCCTGACTTTC. Translated: CASSWLDSGANVLTF.